Listed below are T cell receptor beta chains from one sample, sequenced in a study of response to subunit inactivated influenza vaccine. TCRdb reprocessed the RT-PCR reads via MiXCR and lists one record per CDR3 protein. This repertoire shows over 650,000 distinct CDR3 sequences, around 20% found once; its top ten account for under 13%. The starting material was PBMCs from blood, obtained about 5 days after vaccination. The receptor source for this set is a man in his fifties who received an inactivated influenza vaccine. The CDR3 runs from the conserved cysteine through the conserved F or W. The order of the fields is V gene, CDR3 length, D gene, clone size, J gene, CDR3 protein, CDR3 DNA. A D gene is named only where the DNA matches it firmly. Expanded clones get a size class; other rows say once, few or many, or leave the size out.

TRBV6-2/TRBV6-3	18	TRBD1	NA	TRBJ2-7	CASSYSATGTGVSYEQYF	TGTGCCAGCAGTTACTCGGCCACCGGGACAGGAGTAAGCTACGAGCAGTACTTC
TRBV20-1	13	NA	few	TRBJ2-7	CSASGTDTREQYF	TGCAGTGCTAGTGGAACCGACACCCGCGAGCAGTACTTC
TRBV7-3	16	NA	NA	TRBJ2-6	CASSLGRGTGANVLTF	TGTGCCAGCAGCTTAGGTCGAGGGACCGGGGCCAACGTCCTGACTTTC
TRBV12-3/TRBV12-4	15	NA	NA	TRBJ2-1	CASSFLRRAGHEQFF	TGTGCCAGCAGTTTCCTCCGAAGGGCGGGCCATGAGCAGTTCTTC
TRBV7-2	14	NA	many	TRBJ2-1	CASSPRGGHNEQFF	TGTGCCAGCAGTCCTAGGGGGGGTCACAATGAGCAGTTCTTC
TRBV6-5	14	NA	few	TRBJ2-3	CASRYRVRGDTQYF	TGTGCCAGCAGATACCGTGTCAGGGGCGATACGCAGTATTTT
TRBV7-8	15	NA	NA	TRBJ2-7	CASSFGGSTAYEQYF	TGTGCCAGCAGTTTTGGGGGATCGACCGCCTACGAGCAGTACTTC
TRBV5-1	15	NA	few	TRBJ2-1	CASSLPLGPGDEQFF	TGCGCCAGCAGCTTACCCCTAGGTCCGGGCGATGAGCAGTTCTTC
TRBV27	14	NA	NA	TRBJ2-2	CASSSSTNTGELFF	TGTGCCAGCAGTTCATCAACGAACACCGGGGAGCTGTTTTTT
TRBV7-9	15	TRBD1	few	TRBJ2-7	CASSPISGNRGEQYF	TGTGCCAGCAGCCCGATTTCGGGAAACAGGGGCGAGCAGTACTTC
TRBV7-9	14	TRBD1	NA	TRBJ2-3	CASSRTGGLDTQYF	TGTGCCAGCAGCCGGACAGGGGGCCTGGATACGCAGTATTTT
TRBV29-1	16	TRBD2	NA	TRBJ2-1	CSVERVGLAGGNEQFF	TGCAGCGTTGAGCGCGTGGGTCTAGCGGGAGGCAATGAGCAGTTCTTC
TRBV20-1	15	NA	few	TRBJ2-2	CSARDRRTLPGELFF	TGCAGTGCTAGAGACAGAAGGACCCTGCCCGGGGAGCTGTTTTTT
TRBV7-9	16	TRBD2	few	TRBJ2-5	CASSFRLAERQETQYF	TGTGCCAGCAGCTTTCGACTAGCGGAGAGACAAGAGACCCAGTACTTC
TRBV5-6	14	TRBD1	NA	TRBJ1-2	CASSFKGALYGYTF	TGTGCCAGCAGTTTTAAGGGGGCTCTCTATGGCTACACCTTC
TRBV12-3/TRBV12-4	16	NA	NA	TRBJ2-7	CASSLKRWGAMYEQYF	TGTGCCAGCAGTTTAAAGCGGTGGGGGGCCATGTACGAGCAGTACTTC
TRBV11-2	21	TRBD2	NA	TRBJ2-1	CASSFFAVRALAGATYNEQFF	TGTGCCAGCAGCTTTTTCGCTGTGAGGGCGCTTGCGGGAGCGACCTACAATGAGCAGTTCTTC
TRBV4-2	15	TRBD1	many	TRBJ2-7	CASSQATGEPYEQYF	TGTGCCAGCAGCCAAGCGACAGGGGAACCCTACGAGCAGTACTTC
TRBV20-1	13	NA	many	TRBJ2-3	CSARVGGVDTQYF	TGCAGTGCTAGAGTGGGAGGCGTCGATACGCAGTATTTT
TRBV12-3/TRBV12-4	12	NA	NA	TRBJ1-1	CASSPGVSEAFF	TGTGCCAGCAGTCCTGGGGTTTCTGAAGCTTTCTTT
TRBV29-1	13	NA	many	TRBJ1-1	CSVEAQGDTEAFF	TGCAGCGTTGAAGCTCAGGGAGACACTGAAGCTTTCTTT
TRBV6-1	14	NA	NA	TRBJ2-7	CASSSPKLGYEQYF	TGTGCCAGCAGCTCTCCGAAGTTAGGTTACGAGCAGTACTTC
TRBV11-2	18	NA	few	TRBJ2-1	CASNDLRAGAISYNEQFF	TGTGCCAGCAACGACCTTCGGGCAGGGGCAATTTCCTACAATGAGCAGTTCTTC
TRBV29-1	13	NA	NA	TRBJ1-3	CSVAGRSGNTIYF	TGCAGCGTTGCGGGCCGATCTGGAAACACCATATATTTT
TRBV6-2/TRBV6-3	13	TRBD2	few	TRBJ2-5	CASSWTSGQTQYF	TGTGCCAGCAGTTGGACTAGCGGGCAGACCCAGTACTTC
TRBV12-3/TRBV12-4	16	NA	many	TRBJ2-5	CASSLGDLRYQETQYF	TGTGCCAGCAGTTTAGGGGACTTGAGGTACCAAGAGACCCAGTACTTC
TRBV6-1	14	NA	few	TRBJ2-7	CASRPAGQTYEQYF	TGTGCCAGCAGGCCGGCGGGACAGACCTACGAGCAGTACTTC
TRBV27	12	TRBD2	NA	TRBJ2-2	CASTERGGELFF	TGTGCCAGCACCGAGCGGGGTGGGGAGCTGTTTTTT
TRBV20-1	9	NA	NA	TRBJ2-7	CSPSGEQYF	TGCAGTCCCAGCGGCGAGCAGTACTTC
TRBV5-1	15	TRBD1	many	TRBJ2-3	CASSSGDRYSDTQYF	TGCGCCAGCAGCTCCGGGGACAGATATTCAGATACGCAGTATTTT
TRBV20-1	16	TRBD1	NA	TRBJ2-3	CSARDPTGSHSDTQYF	TGCAGTGCTAGAGACCCGACAGGGAGTCATTCAGATACGCAGTATTTT
TRBV12-3/TRBV12-4	12	NA	many	TRBJ1-5	CASSGMNQPQHF	TGTGCCAGCAGTGGTATGAATCAGCCCCAGCATTTT
TRBV12-3/TRBV12-4	14	NA	NA	TRBJ2-2	CASSFLPRTGELFF	TGTGCCAGCAGTTTTCTGCCGAGGACCGGGGAGCTGTTTTTT
TRBV7-9	12	NA	NA	TRBJ2-1	CASSLTLAEQFF	TGTGCCAGCAGCTTAACCCTTGCCGAGCAGTTCTTC
TRBV29-1	14	NA	NA	TRBJ1-1	CSVQARMTNTEAFF	TGCAGCGTTCAAGCCCGGATGACGAACACTGAAGCTTTCTTT
TRBV7-9	14	NA	NA	TRBJ1-3	CASSRVGSGNTIYF	TGTGCCAGCAGCCGCGTTGGGTCTGGAAACACCATATATTTT
TRBV15	14	NA	few	TRBJ1-4	CATSRDQGNEKLFF	TGTGCCACCAGCAGAGATCAGGGCAATGAAAAACTGTTTTTT
TRBV12-3/TRBV12-4	15	TRBD1	NA	TRBJ2-3	CASSRQGARTDTQYF	TGTGCCAGCAGTCGCCAGGGGGCGCGGACAGATACGCAGTATTTT
TRBV7-6	22	TRBD1	few	TRBJ2-1	CASSFSGTGGSRGREIYNEQFF	TGTGCCAGCAGCTTCTCCGGGACAGGGGGCTCCCGGGGGCGGGAGATCTACAATGAGCAGTTCTTC
TRBV7-9	12	NA	NA	TRBJ1-5	CASSSAKQPQHF	TGTGCCAGCAGCTCTGCAAAGCAGCCCCAGCATTTT
TRBV4-3	14	NA	NA	TRBJ2-7	CASSQTGVGTEQYF	TGCGCCAGCAGCCAAACAGGAGTGGGTACCGAGCAGTACTTC
TRBV4-3	16	NA	many	TRBJ2-3	CASSQDFRGSTDTQYF	TGCGCCAGCAGCCAAGATTTTCGGGGATCCACAGATACGCAGTATTTT
TRBV24-1	12	NA	few	TRBJ2-1	CATSDVGLEQFF	TGTGCCACCAGTGATGTGGGCCTTGAGCAGTTCTTC
TRBV4-3	15	NA	NA	TRBJ2-5	CASSQKLQGSKTQYF	TGCGCCAGCAGCCAAAAACTACAGGGTAGCAAGACCCAGTACTTC
TRBV10-3	18	TRBD2	NA	TRBJ2-2	CAISAPPAGVPNTGELFF	TGTGCCATCAGTGCCCCCCCCGCGGGGGTTCCGAACACCGGGGAGCTGTTTTTT
TRBV29-1	11	NA	NA	TRBJ1-2	CIIKGTVGYTF	TGCATCATCAAGGGGACGGTTGGCTACACCTTC
TRBV29-1	10	NA	NA	TRBJ1-2	CSAYRDGYTF	TGCAGCGCCTACCGGGACGGCTACACCTTC
TRBV3-1	15	TRBD2	NA	TRBJ2-5	CASSQGNSGSETQYF	TGTGCCAGCAGCCAAGGCAATAGCGGGAGTGAGACCCAGTACTTC
TRBV12-3/TRBV12-4	12	NA	many	TRBJ2-4	CASSLSEGIQYF	TGTGCCAGCAGTTTAAGTGAAGGCATTCAGTACTTC
TRBV7-9	14	NA	many	TRBJ2-7	CASSFGRFSYEQYF	TGTGCCAGCAGCTTCGGACGGTTCTCCTACGAGCAGTACTTC
TRBV6-2/TRBV6-3	14	NA	many	TRBJ2-2	CASSIQGTIGELFF	TGTGCCAGCAGTATACAGGGTACCATCGGGGAGCTGTTTTTT
TRBV6-5	15	TRBD2	NA	TRBJ2-3	CASSYSAGVADTQYF	TGTGCCAGCAGTTACAGTGCGGGAGTGGCAGATACGCAGTATTTT
TRBV12-3/TRBV12-4	13	NA	NA	TRBJ1-5	CASSLAGRQDQHF	TGTGCCAGCAGTTTAGCGGGTCGGCAGGACCAGCATTTT
TRBV10-3	15	TRBD2	few	TRBJ2-1	CAIARSSGGTNEQFF	TGTGCCATCGCCCGGTCTAGCGGGGGGACCAATGAGCAGTTCTTC
TRBV7-8	14	NA	NA	TRBJ1-5	CASSPLGVGQPQHF	TGTGCCAGCAGCCCACTGGGGGTGGGTCAGCCCCAGCATTTT